The subject of this entry is one T cell receptor (beta chain). Germline CDR1 reads MNHEY; CDR2 reads SMNVEV (reference sequence). CDR3 length equals 15 residues. Trimming at V came to 4 bases and at J to 5 bases, leaving 4 bases not matched to a gene. The data were taken from a study of blood T cell repertoires in COVID-19. Turning to the study itself: The study drew acute and convalescent COVID-19 samples from the United States, Italy and Spain. Nucleic acid was either cDNA or gDNA, and it came from T cells, B-cell-depleted T cells, or PBMCs.

In the original processing: Reference gene primer amplification gave estimated nucleated cell counts. Here immunoSEQ multiplex PCR was the method, and the copy in TCRdb shows in-frame clones only, minus some. The V and J calls and clone size were taken over from that table, and D and trimming were inferred from the DNA. The repertoire has under 150,000 clones, around 81% of them found once; the top ten carry almost 8.5%. Sequenced sample: peripheral blood. This receptor was obtained from a woman aged 55-70 years with active or convalescent COVID-19. V usage is TRBV27 and J usage is TRBJ1-4; 10 bases line up with TRBD1. As DNA, the CDR3 is TGTGCCAGCAGTTCAGGGACAGGGGCGAATGAAAAACTGTTTTTT. This sequence encodes CASSSGTGANEKLFF.